This T cell receptor beta chain was profiled in a study of cytomegalovirus exposure and HLA in healthy donors. Study overall: The Caucasian-associated ancestry cluster held around 76% of roughly 400 genotyped donors.

This clone was seen only a few times. Unrecorded immune exposure was likely among donors, who were nominally healthy when sampled. Use of 60 Vbeta and 13 Jbeta primers characterized the PCR. Profiling relied on immunoSEQ multiplex PCR, and the TCRdb table lists in-frame clones only, not all of them. Of fewer than 250,000 clones in the sample, 70% to 75% were seen once. Source material: PBMCs. The source of this sequence is a woman aged 25 to 45 in good health and CMV-seropositive.

CDR3 sequence (DNA): TGTGCCAGCAGTTACGGTTCCCCAGTCCAAGAGACCCAGTACTTC. Translation gives CASSYGSPVQETQYF. The V call is TRBV6-5, the J call TRBJ2-5, with D unclear. Deletions cut 2 bases from V and 1 base from J, with 11 bases between. Germline CDR1 reads MNHEY; CDR2 reads SVGAGI. The CDR3 is 15 amino acids.